The 24 T cell receptor beta chains presented below share a single source sample, sequenced in a study of OX40 agonist ivuxolimab in advanced cancers. Measured with immunoSEQ multiplex PCR; TCRdb has only the in-frame clones, and not every one. The table lists 50,000 or so clones, around four fifths of them singletons, with 0.75% to 0.8% in the top ten. Sequenced here: CD4+ or CD8+ T cells sorted from blood, sampled in a trial of the OX40 agonist ivuxolimab. These TCRs come from an adult with an advanced solid tumor such as melanoma, head and neck, liver or kidney cancer.

The rearrangement uses TRBV5-4 and TRBJ1-2; 8 bases are a match to TRBD1. This CDR3 region has 12 residues. Germline lookup yields CDR1 SGHNT and CDR2 YYREEE (reference sequence). The trim removed 3 bases at V and 6 bases at J, leaving 1 base unmatched. The CDR3 DNA is TGTGCCAGCAGCTGGGACAGGAATGGCTACACCTTC. Translation: CASSWDRNGYTF.

The chain couples TRBV2 to TRBJ2-7; no firm D call. CDR1 is SNHLY and CDR2 is FYNNEI in the germline V gene. The V gene lost 4 bases and the J gene lost 3 bases, with 10 bases spanning the gap. The CDR3 is 13 amino acids. This chain's CDR3 is CASSAPGFYEQYF. CDR3 nucleotide sequence: TGTGCCAGCAGTGCGCCTGGATTCTACGAGCAGTACTTC.

The chain combines TRBV27 with TRBJ1-6; TRBD1 agrees at 8 bases. The CDR3 is made up of 18 amino acids. Per the germline V gene, CDR1 is MNHEY and CDR2 is SMNVEV (reference sequence). The trim removed 2 bases at V and 1 base at J, leaving 7 bases unmatched. CDR3 loop: CASSLLTGGRSYNSPLHF. As DNA, the CDR3 is TGTGCCAGCAGTTTACTTACAGGGGGAAGATCCTATAATTCACCCCTCCACTTT.

The rearrangement joins TRBV29-1 to TRBJ2-7, with 7 bases fitting TRBD2. Germline V gene sequence: CDR1 SQVTM, CDR2 ANQGSEA. V was pared by 2 bases and J by 4 bases, with 5 bases of the junction left unmatched. The CDR3 length is 13 residues. The CDR3 sequence: CSVERLGGYEQYF. Here the CDR3 DNA reads TGCAGCGTTGAAAGATTGGGAGGGTACGAGCAGTACTTC.

The chain employs TRBV2 and TRBJ2-7, with 8 bases fitting TRBD1. This CDR3 spans 13 amino acids. CDR1 and CDR2 (germline): SNHLY, FYNNEI. After removal of 11 bases from V and 3 bases from J, the junction contained 9 bases not matched to a gene. In DNA form, the CDR3 reads TGTGCCGGCATTACAGGGGGAGGCTACGAGCAGTACTTC. Amino acids: CAGITGGGYEQYF.

CDR3 residues: CASSETLGEQYF. The CDR3 DNA sequence: TGTGCCAGCAGTGAAACCCTAGGCGAGCAGTACTTC. J is TRBJ2-7 and V is TRBV6-1; no clear D gene. Germline lookup yields CDR1 MNHNS and CDR2 SASEGT. CDR3 length: 12 residues. V was trimmed by 2 bases and J by 6 bases, leaving 8 bases between them.

This chain's CDR3 is CASSDRGGRSYGYTF. The CDR3 DNA is TGTGCCAGCAGTGATCGGGGGGGGCGCAGCTATGGCTACACCTTC. The chain employs TRBV2 and TRBJ1-2, with D possibly TRBD1 on 6 matching bases. Germline values: CDR1 SNHLY, CDR2 FYNNEI. The germline V and J ends were trimmed by 3 bases and 4 bases, with 15 bases remaining between them. The CDR3 covers 15 residues.

V is TRBV5-1 and J is TRBJ2-7; D possibly uses TRBD1 or TRBD2 (5 bases each). Germline CDR1 SGHRS, CDR2 YFSETQ. The V end lost 0 bases, the J end lost 2 bases, and 15 bases lay between the germline ends. The CDR3 is 16 residues long. The CDR3 nucleotides read TGCGCCAGCAGCTTGGAGACGGGGCGCCTAACCTACGAGCAGTACTTC. It specifies CASSLETGRLTYEQYF.

The sample holds a few counts of this clone. This chain connects TRBV11-3 to TRBJ2-7; D unclear. Trimming stripped 1 base from V and 0 bases from J, with 1 base between. This CDR3 contains 12 residues. Germline V gene lookup returns CDR1 SGHNT and CDR2 YENEEA. The CDR3 reads CASSLASYEQYF. In nucleotides, the CDR3 is TGTGCCAGCAGCTTAGCCTCCTACGAGCAGTACTTC. Using reference TRBV11-3 and TRBJ2-7 for the parts outside the CDR3, the full variable domain is EAGVVQSPRYKIIEKKQPVAFWCNPISGHNTLYWYLQNLGQGPELLIRYENEEAVDDSQLPKDRFSAERLKGVDSTLKIQPAELGDSAVYLCASSLASYEQYFGPGTRLTVT.

The rearrangement joins TRBV6-5 to TRBJ2-7; no clear D. V was clipped by 7 bases and J by 6 bases, with 10 bases between them. Germline V CDR1 and CDR2: MNHEY, SVGAGI. This CDR3 region has 11 residues. The CDR3 DNA follows: TGTGCCAGCACGAAGTCTCGCGAGCAGTACTTC. It yields the protein CASTKSREQYF.

Here the CDR3 reads CASSFDRVHSPLHF. In nucleotides, the CDR3 is TGTGCCAGCAGCTTTGACAGGGTTCATTCACCCCTCCACTTT. This chain joins TRBV11-2 and TRBJ1-6; TRBD1 aligns across 7 bases. The V and J ends lost 3 bases and 8 bases, in that order; junction bases with no gene match: 4. Germline CDR1 SGHAT, CDR2 FQNNGV. This CDR3 spans 14 amino acids.

V and J are TRBV11-2 and TRBJ2-7; unclear D gene. V shed 1 base and J shed 0 bases, with 10 bases lying between them. In germline, CDR1 is SGHAT, CDR2 FQNNGV. The CDR3 has 15 residues. CDR3 sequence: CASSLGPGSSYEQYF. CDR3 DNA sequence: TGTGCCAGCAGCTTAGGTCCAGGCAGCTCCTACGAGCAGTACTTC.

The chain employs TRBV6-6 and TRBJ1-6; tentative D call: TRBD1 (6 bases). Germline lookup yields CDR1 MNHNY and CDR2 SVGAGI (reference sequence). V dropped 6 bases and J dropped 10 bases, with 16 bases sitting between them. CDR3 length: 14 amino acids. This CDR3 reads CASRPVDRNSPLHF. The CDR3, as DNA: TGTGCCAGCAGGCCCGTAGACAGGAACTCACCCCTCCACTTT.

This chain uses TRBV9 with TRBJ2-5; D not resolved. Germline CDR1 SGDLS, CDR2 YYNGEE. The CDR3 runs to 14 residues. V dropped 0 bases and J dropped 4 bases, with 10 bases sitting between them. The CDR3 is CASSVEPRRETQYF. CDR3 in DNA: TGTGCCAGCAGCGTAGAGCCCAGGAGAGAGACCCAGTACTTC.

The V gene is TRBV5-1, the J gene TRBJ2-7, with D tentatively TRBD1 or TRBD2 (5 bases each). V was trimmed by 4 bases and J by 2 bases, leaving 19 bases between them. Germline values: CDR1 SGHRS, CDR2 YFSETQ. The CDR3 consists of 16 residues. This chain's CDR3 is CASSPRVSGGTYEQYF. The DNA of the CDR3 is TGCGCCAGCAGCCCCCGGGTGAGTGGGGGTACCTACGAGCAGTACTTC.

V is TRBV9 and J is TRBJ2-1; 9 bases fit TRBD2. Germline V gene sequence: CDR1 SGDLS, CDR2 YYNGEE. V lost 0 bases, J lost 5 bases, and 12 bases stayed unmatched. The CDR3 runs 18 residues. The CDR3 nucleotides read TGTGCCAGCAGCGTAGCGTCTGAGGCGGGGGGGCCCCACAATGAGCAGTTCTTC. This encodes CASSVASEAGGPHNEQFF.

This chain joins TRBV9 and TRBJ2-3, with 7 bases matching TRBD2. The CDR3 is 15 residues long. The J segment lost 5 bases and the V segment lost 3 bases, leaving 9 bases of the junction unmatched. Germline CDR1 SGDLS, CDR2 YYNGEE. The CDR3 nucleotides are TGTGCCAGCAGCGAATCCGGGACTACGAAAGATACGCAGTATTTT. This codes for CASSESGTTKDTQYF.

A single count supports this clone. This chain joins TRBV5-5 and TRBJ2-7, with D perhaps TRBD1 or TRBD2 (5 bases each). Trimming left V 1 base short and J 3 bases short, with 17 bases between. Germline lookup yields CDR1 SGHKS and CDR2 YYEKEE (reference sequence). This CDR3 contains 16 residues. The chain's CDR3 is CASSLSSGGLLYEQYF. The CDR3, as DNA: TGTGCCAGCAGCTTGAGTAGTGGGGGTTTGCTCTACGAGCAGTACTTC.

The chain couples TRBV5-1 to TRBJ2-1; 9 bases map to TRBD2. The CDR3 loop spans 17 amino acids. Germline values: CDR1 SGHRS, CDR2 YFSETQ. The junction had 9 bases not matched to a gene; V was cut back by 2 bases and J by 3 bases. The CDR3 here is CASSFSLAGTNYNEQFF. The DNA of the CDR3 is TGCGCCAGCAGCTTTTCGCTAGCGGGGACGAACTACAATGAGCAGTTCTTC.

J is TRBJ2-3 and V is TRBV18; D unresolved. The CDR3 is made up of 15 amino acids. The germline V and J ends were trimmed by 3 bases and 0 bases, with 10 bases remaining between them. CDR1 and CDR2 from the germline V gene are KGHSH and LQKENI. The CDR3 nucleotides read TGTGCCAGCTCACCCATTATGGTGAGCACAGATACGCAGTATTTT. As protein: CASSPIMVSTDTQYF.

As concerns this clone: An end of the junction differs from the germline gene, which may be a read error. V gene TRBV5-4 combines with J gene TRBJ1-5; no definite D call. The CDR3 loop spans 14 amino acids. Germline V gene data show CDR1 as SGHNT and CDR2 as YYREEE (reference sequence). CDR3 amino acids: CASSSDVGNQPQHF. CDR3 sequence (DNA): TGTGCCAGCAGCTCTGACGTGGGCAACCAGCCCCAGCATTTT.

V usage is TRBV5-4 and J usage is TRBJ2-7; 7 nucleotides agree with TRBD1. The ends lost 7 bases at V and 1 base at J; junction bases unmatched: 8. Germline CDR1 is SGHNT and CDR2 is YYREEE (reference sequence). This CDR3 spans 14 amino acids. CDR3 in DNA: TGTGCCAGCGGTCGACAGGGAAGGTCCTACGAGCAGTACTTC. Translating it yields CASGRQGRSYEQYF. The entire variable domain, with the rest obtained from reference TRBV5-4 and TRBJ2-7, is as follows: ETGVTQSPTHLIKTRGQQVTLRCSSQSGHNTVSWYQQALGQGPQFIFQYYREEENGRGNFPPRFSGLQFPNYSSELNVNALELDDSALYLCASGRQGRSYEQYFGPGTRLTVT.

This chain joins TRBV7-2 and TRBJ2-5; 10 nucleotides line up with TRBD2. The V and J ends lost 1 base and 5 bases, in that order; junction bases with no gene match: 7. The CDR3 spans 16 residues. Germline lookup yields CDR1 SGHTA and CDR2 FQGNSA. The CDR3 DNA reads TGTGCCAGCAGCTTAGGAAGCGGGGGGGCGTGGGAGACCCAGTACTTC. It specifies CASSLGSGGAWETQYF.

Notes on this clone: At one boundary the junction diverges from the germline segment, which might be a read error. The chain uses TRBV29-1 and TRBJ2-5, with D possibly matching TRBD1 (6 bases). The CDR3 loop spans 12 amino acids. Germline V CDR1 and CDR2: SQVTM, ANQGSEA. The DNA of the CDR3 is TGCAGCGCTGAACAGGGATCGGGACACTCTTACTTC. The encoded protein is CSAEQGSGHSYF.